Shown below are 19 T cell receptor beta chains from a single sample sequenced in a study of blood T cell repertoires in COVID-19. The table came from immunoSEQ multiplex PCR; TCRdb's copy has only in-frame clones and leaves some out. The sample holds 99,000 or so clones, 80% to 90% seen once. Material for sequencing was peripheral blood. Receptor source: a woman between 70 and 85 years old with acute or convalescent COVID-19.

This sequence joins TRBV6-2 or TRBV6-3 and TRBJ1-1, with TRBD1 identical over 8 bases. With V trimmed by 0 bases and J by 7 bases, 13 bases remained unmatched. This CDR3 has 17 residues. Germline lookup yields CDR1 MNHEY and CDR2 SVGEGT. This CDR3 is CASSYSPGQEAGGEAFF. The DNA of the CDR3 is TGTGCCAGCAGTTACTCCCCGGGACAGGAAGCCGGGGGTGAAGCTTTCTTT.

The chain carries TRBV29-1 and TRBJ2-1; 7 nucleotides align to TRBD2. CDR3 length equals 13 residues. The V gene's germline CDR1 is SQVTM and CDR2 ANQGSEA. V shed 5 bases, J shed 0 bases, and the junction held 1 base outside the gene matches. CDR3 coding DNA: TGCAGCGTTCGGACTAGCTCCTACAATGAGCAGTTCTTC. Translation: CSVRTSSYNEQFF.

V and J are TRBV28 and TRBJ2-1; weak D call: TRBD2 (6 bases). Germline V gives CDR1 MDHEN, CDR2 SYDVKM. CDR3 length: 15 residues. The V end lost 1 base, the J end lost 4 bases, and 11 bases lay between the germline ends. The CDR3 DNA reads TGTGCCAGCAGTTTATACGGGAGTGGGTACAATGAGCAGTTCTTC. Residues: CASSLYGSGYNEQFF.

This clone was found a few times. The chain carries TRBV28 and TRBJ2-7; no clear D. CDR3 length equals 14 residues. Trimming shortened V by 5 bases and J by 4 bases, and 15 bases separated the two germline ends. Germline-derived CDR1 and CDR2 are MDHEN and SYDVKM. The CDR3 coding sequence is TGTGCCAGCAGTCCTCGCGACCGAGCGTACGAGCAGTACTTC. Protein sequence: CASSPRDRAYEQYF.

V and J are TRBV27 and TRBJ1-1; D remains ambiguous. V lost 5 bases, J lost 0 bases, and 10 bases lay in between. There are 14 residues in the CDR3. Germline CDR1 is MNHEY and CDR2 is SMNVEV (reference sequence). The CDR3 loop reads CASSPLGMNTEAFF. CDR3 nucleotides: TGTGCCAGCAGTCCTCTGGGCATGAACACTGAAGCTTTCTTT.

The chain carries TRBV5-5 and TRBJ1-1; weak D call: TRBD1 (5 bases). V gave up 2 bases and J gave up 1 base, with 9 bases separating them. The CDR3 is made up of 14 amino acids. Germline CDR1 and CDR2: SGHKS and YYEKEE (reference sequence). The CDR3 here is CASSLNRRNTEAFF. CDR3 DNA sequence: TGTGCCAGCAGCTTAAACAGGAGGAACACTGAAGCTTTCTTT.

This clone showed up just once. The chain uses TRBV5-4 and TRBJ1-1; 11 positions match TRBD1. V was clipped by 1 base and J by 4 bases; unmatched bases: 3. The CDR3 extends over 15 amino acids. Germline CDR1 SGHNT, CDR2 YYREEE (reference sequence). The CDR3 nucleotides are TGTGCCAGCAGCTTGTCCGGGACAGGGGGCACTGAAGCTTTCTTT. This codes for CASSLSGTGGTEAFF.

This chain uses TRBV28 with TRBJ1-2, with 7 bases that match TRBD1. V trimming: 6 bases; J trimming: 3 bases; junction bases outside the gene matches: 4. Germline-derived CDR1 and CDR2 are MDHEN and SYDVKM. The CDR3 covers 13 residues. CDR3 DNA: TGTGCCAGCAGCCGGGGACAGTACTATGGCTACACCTTC. Protein: CASSRGQYYGYTF.

The chain combines TRBV19 with TRBJ2-3; 8 positions match TRBD2. Germline assignment: CDR1 LNHDA and CDR2 SQIVND (reference sequence). V lost 5 bases and J lost 0; bases outside the gene matches: 13. The CDR3 has 18 amino acids. As DNA, the CDR3 is TGTGCCAGTAGTCCCGGGGTAGCGGGACACCCTAGCACAGATACGCAGTATTTT. This translates into CASSPGVAGHPSTDTQYF.

This sequence joins TRBV9 and TRBJ2-1; 8 bases match TRBD1. Per the germline V gene, CDR1 is SGDLS and CDR2 is YYNGEE. The CDR3 consists of 17 residues. Losses at the gene ends were 0 bases for V and 8 bases for J; bases not matched to a gene: 13. CDR3: CASSVGTGSVFGYEQFF. CDR3 nucleotides: TGTGCCAGCAGCGTAGGGACAGGGAGTGTCTTTGGGTATGAGCAGTTCTTC.

V is TRBV9 and J is TRBJ2-1; D is undetermined. Germline CDR1 is SGDLS and CDR2 is YYNGEE. CDR3 length: 15 amino acids. Trimming left V 4 bases short and J 2 bases short, with 13 bases between. The CDR3 region is CASSPDAGTYNEQFF. DNA of the CDR3: TGTGCCAGCAGCCCCGATGCAGGAACCTACAATGAGCAGTTCTTC.

This rearrangement joins TRBV4-2 to TRBJ2-3, with TRBD2 matching over 7 bases. CDR1 is LGHNA, CDR2 YNFKEQ, per germline. V shed 4 bases, J shed 6 bases, and the junction held 1 base outside the gene matches. The length of the CDR3 is 12 residues. The CDR3 DNA is TGTGCCAGCAGCCCCGGGGGGGATACGCAGTATTTT. Translating gives CASSPGGDTQYF.

The rearrangement links TRBV29-1 to TRBJ1-2, with D perhaps TRBD1 (5 bases). The CDR3 is 15 amino acids. The V and J ends lost 3 bases and 4 bases respectively, with 18 bases between them. The germline V gene encodes CDR1 SQVTM and CDR2 ANQGSEA. CDR3 bases: TGCAGCGTTGATCGGGGAGGAGGGGAAGGCTATGGCTACACCTTC. Translation gives CSVDRGGGEGYGYTF. Together with reference TRBV29-1 and TRBJ1-2, the CDR3 gives the full variable domain: SAVISQKPSRDICQRGTSLTIQCQVDSQVTMMFWYRQQPGQSLTLIATANQGSEATYESGFVIDKFPISRPNLTFSTLTVSNMSPEDSSIYLCSVDRGGGEGYGYTFGSGTRLTVV.

This sequence joins TRBV19 and TRBJ2-1; 9 nucleotides line up with TRBD2. Trimming took 2 bases from V and 9 from J; bases not matched to a gene: 8. CDR3 length: 15 amino acids. CDR1 is LNHDA and CDR2 is SQIVND in the germline V gene (reference sequence). This chain's CDR3 is CASSISLAGASEQFF. The CDR3 region has the DNA TGTGCCAGTAGTATATCGTTAGCGGGAGCGAGTGAGCAGTTCTTC.

This sequence joins TRBV5-4 and TRBJ2-1, with D perhaps matching TRBD2 (5 bases). The CDR3 runs to 16 residues. CDR1 and CDR2 (germline): SGHNT, YYREEE (reference sequence). V gave up 1 base and J gave up 5 bases, with 16 bases separating them. In nucleotides, the CDR3 is TGTGCCAGCAGCTTGCCCGGGATGGTGGCCAACAATGAGCAGTTCTTC. Translated: CASSLPGMVANNEQFF.

Regarding this clone: Germline and junction disagree at one end, which may indicate a read error. The V gene is TRBV19, the J gene TRBJ2-2, with D tentatively TRBD1 (7 bases). The CDR3 is 15 residues long. CDR1 and CDR2 from the germline V gene are LNHDA and SQIVND (reference sequence). The CDR3 region is CSSSIRGALTGELFF. The CDR3 coding sequence is TGTTCCAGTAGTATCAGGGGGGCGCTTACCGGGGAGCTGTTTTTT.

This clone was seen just once. This chain connects TRBV25-1 to TRBJ2-3; 8 positions match TRBD1. This CDR3 region has 17 residues. The V segment lost 3 bases and the J segment 6 bases; nucleotides outside the gene matches: 14. Looked up from germline, CDR1 is MGHDK and CDR2 is SYGVNS. This CDR3 is CASSEWGSTGGTDTQYF. In nucleotides, the CDR3 is TGTGCCAGCAGTGAGTGGGGGAGTACAGGGGGAACGGATACGCAGTATTTT.

The V and J genes are TRBV30 and TRBJ2-3; tentative D call: TRBD2 (6 bases). Germline V gene data show CDR1 as GTSNPN and CDR2 as SVGIG (reference sequence). V was cut by 3 bases and J by 0 bases, with 13 bases left in between. The CDR3 runs to 15 residues. The DNA for the CDR3 is TGTGCCTGGAGGGCCCCGGGAGCGAGCACAGATACGCAGTATTTT. It codes for CAWRAPGASTDTQYF.

V is TRBV4-3 and J is TRBJ1-1, with TRBD1 as a possible D gene (6 bases). CDR1 is LGHNA and CDR2 is YSLEER in the germline V gene. The CDR3 spans 13 residues. Trimming removed 4 bases from V and 3 bases from J, with 9 bases in between. This chain's CDR3 is CASSLQGDTEAFF. DNA of the CDR3: TGCGCCAGCAGCCTACAGGGAGACACTGAAGCTTTCTTT.